Shown below are 14 T cell receptor beta chains from a single sample sequenced in a study of radiation and T cells in renal cell carcinoma (dated by TCRdb to about 2020). The method was the immunoSEQ multiplex PCR assay. In its TCRdb copy, this immuneACCESS table keeps in-frame sequences only and misses some clones. Where compared with another copy, unresolved V genes explain less than half of these, and the others have no known cause. The sample table lists 85,000 to 100,000 clones, about 86% of them with a count of one. 7.5% to 8.5% of the sample belongs to the ten largest clones. Explained via the paper, the time point label denotes: baseline pretreatment blood. The intended sense of this specimen's treatment or condition label: 15 Gy SBRT to primary tumor, nephrectomy 4 weeks later. The specimen comprised blood, sampled from a patient whose treatment included radiotherapy and nephrectomy. Receptors originate from a man aged 45-65 years with renal cell carcinoma.

This sequence joins TRBV5-1 and TRBJ2-7; TRBD2 matches 14 bases. The V and J ends lost 0 bases and 6 bases, in that order; junction bases with no gene match: 14. The length of the CDR3 is 19 residues. Germline assignment: CDR1 SGHRS and CDR2 YFSETQ. The CDR3 DNA reads TGCGCCAGCAGCTTGGCACCGGGACTAGCGGGAGTCGGAATGAGCGAGCAGTACTTC. Protein product: CASSLAPGLAGVGMSEQYF.

CDR3 in amino acids: CASSPLYLYGYTF. The CDR3 bases are TGTGCCAGCAGCCCACTTTACTTATATGGCTACACCTTC. The chain uses TRBV25-1 and TRBJ1-2, with unresolved D. The germline V gene has CDR1 MGHDK and CDR2 SYGVNS. V was cut by 6 bases and J by 5 bases, with 13 bases left in between. The CDR3 is made up of 13 amino acids.

The chain is built from TRBV28 and TRBJ2-7, with D unclear. V was trimmed by 3 bases and J by 4 bases, leaving 7 bases between them. Germline values: CDR1 MDHEN, CDR2 SYDVKM. The CDR3 sequence is 12 residues long. This CDR3 is CASSLESYEQYF. The CDR3 DNA reads TGTGCCAGCAGTTTGGAGTCGTACGAGCAGTACTTC.

This sequence joins TRBV5-1 and TRBJ2-1; 16 nucleotides agree with TRBD2. The junction had 8 bases not matched to a gene; V was cut back by 1 base and J by 7 bases. This CDR3 has 18 amino acids. The germline V gene encodes CDR1 SGHRS and CDR2 YFSETQ. CDR3 region: CASSLTGTSGRAGNEQFF. The CDR3, as DNA: TGCGCCAGCAGCTTGACAGGGACTAGCGGGAGGGCCGGAAATGAGCAGTTCTTC. Full variable domain (remainder filled in from reference TRBV5-1 and TRBJ2-1): KAGVTQTPRYLIKTRGQQVTLSCSPISGHRSVSWYQQTPGQGLQFLFEYFSETQRNKGNFPGRFSGRQFSNSRSEMNVSTLELGDSALYLCASSLTGTSGRAGNEQFFGPGTRLTVL.

This clone appeared a few times. The rearrangement uses TRBV28 and TRBJ1-5, with 8 bases fitting TRBD1. Trimming took 6 bases from V and 4 from J; bases not matched to a gene: 8. CDR3 length: 15 amino acids. The germline gives CDR1 MDHEN, CDR2 SYDVKM. CDR3 sequence (DNA): TGTGCCAGCAGCTACGGGACAGGAGTTAATCAGCCCCAGCATTTT. Residues: CASSYGTGVNQPQHF.

This clone was seen only a few times. The chain employs TRBV2 and TRBJ2-3; no firm D call. This CDR3 has 13 amino acids. Trimming shortened V by 1 base and J by 2 bases, and 4 bases separated the two germline ends. Germline V gene lookup returns CDR1 SNHLY and CDR2 FYNNEI. The CDR3, as DNA: TGTGCCAGCAGTGAAGAAAACACAGATACGCAGTATTTT. Protein product: CASSEENTDTQYF. Full variable domain (rest looked up from reference TRBV2 and TRBJ2-3): EPEVTQTPSHQVTQMGQEVILRCVPISNHLYFYWYRQILGQKVEFLVSFYNNEISEKSEIFDDQFSVERPDGSNFTLKIRSTKLEDSAMYFCASSEENTDTQYFGPGTRLTVL.

This clone has a single count. J is TRBJ2-7 and V is TRBV19, with 7 bases that match TRBD1. With V trimmed by 4 bases and J by 3 bases, 0 bases remained unmatched. CDR1 LNHDA and CDR2 SQIVND come from the germline V gene (reference sequence). The CDR3 is 12 amino acids. CDR3 nucleotides: TGTGCCAGTAGTACAGGGGGCTACGAGCAGTACTTC. Translating gives CASSTGGYEQYF.

The rearrangement joins TRBV10-3 to TRBJ1-3, with 7 bases fitting TRBD1. There are 13 residues in the CDR3. Trimming at V came to 10 bases and at J to 1 base, leaving 4 bases not matched to a gene. Germline V lookup: CDR1 ENHRY, CDR2 SYGVKD. The chain's CDR3 is CANRGLSGNTIYF. In nucleotides, the CDR3 is TGTGCCAACAGGGGATTATCTGGAAACACCATATATTTT.

The V call is TRBV6-5, the J call TRBJ1-2; 7 bases are shared with TRBD1. V lost 7 bases, J lost 6 bases, and 8 bases stayed unmatched. CDR1 is MNHEY and CDR2 is SVGAGI in the germline V gene. CDR3 length: 13 amino acids. CDR3: CASTPAGGNGYTF. Written as DNA, the CDR3 is TGTGCCAGCACCCCAGCAGGGGGTAATGGCTACACCTTC.

The rearrangement joins TRBV11-2 to TRBJ1-3; the D is unclear. Germline assignment: CDR1 SGHAT and CDR2 FQNNGV. Trimming took 6 bases from V and 4 from J, leaving 1 base between them. The CDR3 length is 10 residues. The CDR3, as DNA: TGTGCCAGCAGGGGAAACACCATATATTTT. It codes for CASRGNTIYF.

The chain uses TRBV7-3 and TRBJ2-7; TRBD2 agrees at 10 bases. CDR1 is SGHTA, CDR2 FQGTGA, per germline. Trimming removed 8 bases from V and 7 bases from J; junction bases left unmatched: 8. The CDR3 is 13 amino acids. CDR3 sequence (DNA): TGTGCCAGCGGACCTAGCGGGAGAAGGGAGCAGTACTTC. Its translation: CASGPSGRREQYF.

The gene calls are TRBV6-5 and TRBJ2-7; 8 nucleotides align to TRBD1. CDR1 is MNHEY and CDR2 is SVGAGI in the germline V gene. This CDR3 is built from 16 residues. V was clipped by 0 bases and J by 4 bases; unmatched bases: 8. CDR3 sequence reads: CASSYSSGRGQYEQYF. The CDR3 DNA reads TGTGCCAGCAGTTACTCGAGCGGCAGGGGGCAGTACGAGCAGTACTTC.

This rearrangement joins TRBV11-3 to TRBJ2-7; D may be TRBD2 (6 bases). CDR1 is SGHNT and CDR2 is YENEEA in the germline V gene. CDR3 length: 16 residues. V shed 0 bases and J shed 4 bases, with 16 bases lying between them. The DNA of the CDR3 is TGTGCCAGCAGCTTAGATCCCCCGGGAGAAGGATACGAGCAGTACTTC. Translated, it gives CASSLDPPGEGYEQYF.

The chain joins TRBV4-2 to TRBJ2-7; 9 nucleotides align to TRBD2. Germline values: CDR1 LGHNA, CDR2 YNFKEQ. The CDR3 is 16 residues long. V lost 1 base to trimming and J lost 4 bases; unmatched junction nucleotides: 8. CDR3 bases: TGTGCCAGCAGCCAAGTTAGAGCGGGGGGATTATACGAGCAGTACTTC. Its translation: CASSQVRAGGLYEQYF.